A single sample gave rise to the 32 T cell receptor beta chains below, sequenced in a study of shared clonotypes between healthy human individuals. Clones were sequenced by immunoSEQ multiplex PCR, and TCRdb holds only the in-frame ones, with some missing. The sample comprises about 380,000 clones, approximately 96% of which are singletons, and around 0.29% rests with the top ten. The material sequenced was memory CD8+ T cells sorted from blood. Sample subset: CD45RO+ cells pooled with CCR7-negative TemRA cells. These receptors were taken from a young man in good health.

As for this clone: The sample carries other DNA sequences with the same CDR3. V is TRBV28 and J is TRBJ2-7; D possibly corresponds to TRBD1 (5 bases). V was trimmed by 2 bases and J by 3 bases, leaving 8 bases between them. This CDR3 spans 13 amino acids. Germline assignment: CDR1 MDHEN and CDR2 SYDVKM. In DNA form, the CDR3 reads TGTGCCAGCAGTTTAGGGCAGGGCTACGAGCAGTACTTC. Its protein is CASSLGQGYEQYF.

This rearrangement joins TRBV6-5 to TRBJ2-3; D remains ambiguous. Germline-derived CDR1 and CDR2 are MNHEY and SVGAGI. The CDR3 has 13 amino acids. V lost 6 bases, J lost 2 bases, and 9 bases lay in between. The CDR3 sequence is CASSQTYTDTQYF. The CDR3 DNA sequence: TGTGCCAGCAGCCAGACTTACACAGATACGCAGTATTTT.

The genes are TRBV11-2 and TRBJ2-7; the match to TRBD2 covers 10 bases. Germline-derived CDR1 and CDR2 are SGHAT and FQNNGV. Trimming removed 7 bases from V and 2 bases from J; junction bases left unmatched: 11. The CDR3 is made up of 16 amino acids. The CDR3: CASKLSPSGGTYEQYF. The DNA of the CDR3 is TGTGCCAGCAAACTTAGTCCTAGCGGGGGAACCTACGAGCAGTACTTC.

V and J are TRBV4-1 and TRBJ2-3; TRBD2 is a possible D gene (6 bases). V was clipped by 2 bases and J by 1 base, with 16 bases between them. The CDR3 runs to 17 residues. The germline V gene has CDR1 MGHRA and CDR2 YSYEKL. The CDR3 loop is CASSQLPTSFGTDTQYF. In DNA form, the CDR3 reads TGCGCCAGCAGCCAACTTCCGACTAGTTTTGGCACAGATACGCAGTATTTT.

The rearrangement uses TRBV5-4 and TRBJ2-7; D could derive from TRBD1 or TRBD2 (6 bases each). CDR1 and CDR2 (germline): SGHNT, YYREEE (reference sequence). This CDR3 contains 13 residues. V was shortened by 4 bases and J by 6 bases, with 14 bases between the two germline ends. The CDR3: CASSQDRTIEQYF. The CDR3 DNA reads TGTGCCAGCAGCCAAGACAGGACTATCGAGCAGTACTTC.

The chain couples TRBV5-4 to TRBJ2-4, with 9 bases fitting TRBD1. Germline V gene lookup returns CDR1 SGHNT and CDR2 YYREEE (reference sequence). CDR3 length: 17 residues. Trimming at V came to 2 bases and at J to 2 bases, leaving 8 bases not matched to a gene. CDR3 amino acids: CASSLLQGAGSKNIQYF. DNA of the CDR3: TGTGCCAGCAGCTTACTACAGGGGGCTGGGTCCAAAAACATTCAGTACTTC.

This chain uses TRBV4-2 with TRBJ2-3; 10 bases map to TRBD2. This CDR3 contains 16 residues. The germline V gene has CDR1 LGHNA and CDR2 YNFKEQ. Trimming removed 2 bases from V and 4 bases from J; junction bases left unmatched: 6. CDR3 sequence: CASSQRPSGSPDTQYF. CDR3 nucleotide sequence: TGTGCCAGCAGCCAAAGGCCTAGCGGGAGCCCAGATACGCAGTATTTT.

V and J are TRBV2 and TRBJ2-4; no clear D. V lost 6 bases, J lost 2 bases, and 17 bases lay in between. CDR1 is SNHLY and CDR2 is FYNNEI in the germline V gene. This CDR3 comprises 16 residues. In DNA, the CDR3 is TGTGCCAGCAGAGCTGACGGTTCTTTATCCAAAAACATTCAGTACTTC. Its translation: CASRADGSLSKNIQYF.

The V gene is TRBV5-1, the J gene TRBJ1-3; D is possibly TRBD1 (5 bases). The CDR3 has 16 amino acids. Germline lookup yields CDR1 SGHRS and CDR2 YFSETQ. Trimming removed 0 bases from V and 0 bases from J, with 10 bases in between. The CDR3 bases are TGCGCCAGCAGCTTGGCGGGGGGACGCTCTGGAAACACCATATATTTT. Its protein product is CASSLAGGRSGNTIYF.

The chain carries TRBV7-2 and TRBJ2-5, with 8 positions matching TRBD2. The germline V gene encodes CDR1 SGHTA and CDR2 FQGNSA. CDR3 length: 16 amino acids. V was clipped by 5 bases and J by 5 bases; unmatched bases: 13. The CDR3 loop reads CASSRGGLGGWETQYF. The CDR3 DNA reads TGTGCCAGCAGCCGTGGGGGACTAGGGGGTTGGGAGACCCAGTACTTC.

The chain recombines TRBV19 with TRBJ2-5, with D perhaps TRBD1 (6 bases). The V end lost 5 bases, the J end lost 4 bases, and 14 bases lay between the germline ends. CDR3 length: 14 residues. Germline V gene lookup returns CDR1 LNHDA and CDR2 SQIVND (reference sequence). The CDR3 DNA is TGTGCCAGTAGTGACCCTTACAGGGTAGAGACCCAGTACTTC. Translated, it gives CASSDPYRVETQYF.

The rearrangement uses TRBV5-6 and TRBJ2-1; no firm D call. The germline V gene encodes CDR1 SGHDT and CDR2 YYEEEE. CDR3 length equals 12 residues. V was pared by 2 bases and J by 13 bases, with 13 bases between. The CDR3 sequence is CASSFGEQLQFF. In DNA form, the CDR3 reads TGTGCCAGCAGCTTTGGAGAGCAGCTTCAGTTCTTC.

This chain connects TRBV27 to TRBJ1-3, with TRBD1 identical over 8 bases. This CDR3 comprises 14 residues. Germline CDR1 is MNHEY and CDR2 is SMNVEV (reference sequence). V was clipped by 5 bases and J by 3 bases; unmatched bases: 3. The DNA of the CDR3 is TGTGCCAGCAGTCTAACAGGGGGTGGAAACACCATATATTTT. It encodes CASSLTGGGNTIYF.

V is TRBV11-1 and J is TRBJ2-1; 7 bases are a match to TRBD1. V was clipped by 5 bases and J by 9 bases; unmatched bases: 7. CDR3 size: 13 residues. Germline V gives CDR1 SGHAT, CDR2 FQDESV (reference sequence). The CDR3 loop reads CASSPPEGAEQFF. The CDR3 coding sequence is TGTGCCAGCAGCCCGCCAGAGGGGGCTGAGCAGTTCTTC.

CDR3 in amino acids: CSVPTGSETQYF. CDR3 in DNA: TGCAGCGTCCCGACAGGGTCAGAGACCCAGTACTTC. The J gene is TRBJ2-5, the V gene TRBV29-1; TRBD1 aligns across 7 bases. The CDR3 length is 12 residues. CDR1 is SQVTM and CDR2 is ANQGSEA in the germline V gene. The V gene end was trimmed by 6 bases and the J gene end by 4 bases; junction bases not matched to a gene: 5.

The chain links TRBV28 to TRBJ1-1; 7 nucleotides agree with TRBD1. Germline CDR1 is MDHEN and CDR2 is SYDVKM. The ends lost 3 bases at V and 1 base at J; junction bases unmatched: 14. The CDR3 extends over 18 amino acids. CDR3 region: CASSFGLTPGQANTEAFF. The CDR3 bases are TGTGCCAGCAGTTTCGGCCTTACCCCCGGACAGGCGAACACTGAAGCTTTCTTT.

The CDR3 region is CASSYSYEQYF. The CDR3 coding sequence is TGTGCCAGCAGCTACTCCTACGAGCAGTACTTC. The J gene is TRBJ2-7, the V gene TRBV5-6, with D unresolved. V gave up 3 bases and J gave up 0 bases, with 1 base separating them. This CDR3 spans 11 amino acids. Germline values: CDR1 SGHDT, CDR2 YYEEEE.

A note on this clone: Other nucleotide sequences from this sample produce the same CDR3. The rearrangement links TRBV6-5 to TRBJ1-2; 7 positions match TRBD1. This CDR3 region has 12 residues. Trimming cost V 5 bases and J 8 bases; bases outside gene matches: 5. Germline assignment: CDR1 MNHEY and CDR2 SVGAGI. In DNA, the CDR3 is TGTGCCAGCAGTAGACAGGGCCGGGGCTACACCTTC. The encoded protein is CASSRQGRGYTF.

V is TRBV10-3 and J is TRBJ2-3, with 11 bases matching TRBD2. CDR3 length: 16 amino acids. Trimming cost V 5 bases and J 2 bases; bases outside gene matches: 6. CDR1 is ENHRY and CDR2 is SYGVKD in the germline V gene. CDR3 in DNA: TGTGCCATCAGTCCAGGGACTAGCGGTTACACAGATACGCAGTATTTT. It encodes CAISPGTSGYTDTQYF.

This clone appeared a single time. The rearrangement joins TRBV7-9 to TRBJ2-5; the D is unclear. From germline, CDR1 is SEHNR and CDR2 FQNEAQ (reference sequence). The CDR3 extends over 13 amino acids. Trimming took 1 base from V and 4 from J, leaving 7 bases between them. The CDR3: CASSLGWVETQYF. The CDR3 region has the DNA TGTGCCAGCAGCTTAGGCTGGGTAGAGACCCAGTACTTC. Together with reference TRBV7-9 and TRBJ2-5, the CDR3 gives the full variable domain: DTGVSQNPRHKITKRGQNVTFRCDPISEHNRLYWYRQTLGQGPEFLTYFQNEAQLEKSRLLSDRFSAERPKGSFSTLEIQRTEQGDSAMYLCASSLGWVETQYFGPGTRLLVL.

The genes are TRBV6-1 and TRBJ2-2, with 8 nucleotides matching TRBD1. The germline V gene has CDR1 MNHNS and CDR2 SASEGT. This CDR3 spans 14 amino acids. The ends lost 6 bases at V and 3 bases at J; junction bases unmatched: 3. CDR3: CASSRGRDTGELFF. The CDR3, as DNA: TGTGCCAGCAGCAGGGGGCGCGACACCGGGGAGCTGTTTTTT.

Note on this clone: Germline is not matched at one junction end, which may reflect a read error. The chain combines TRBV7-7 with TRBJ2-7; D might be TRBD2 (6 bases). The length of the CDR3 is 11 residues. The germline V gene has CDR1 SSHAT and CDR2 FNYEAQ (reference sequence). The CDR3 sequence: CASSCRDFEYF. DNA of the CDR3: TGTGCTAGCAGCTGCCGGGACTTTGAGTACTTC. The entire variable domain, with the rest obtained from reference TRBV7-7 and TRBJ2-7, is as follows: GAGVSQSPRYKVTKRGQDVTLRCDPISSHATLYWYQQALGQGPEFLTYFNYEAQPDKSGLPSDRFSAERPEGSISTLTIQRTEQRDSAMYRCASSCRDFEYFGPGTRLTVT.

The genes are TRBV4-2 and TRBJ1-5; 8 bases are shared with TRBD1. Per germline, CDR1 LGHNA and CDR2 YNFKEQ. The CDR3 extends over 16 amino acids. Trimming cost V 4 bases and J 5 bases; bases outside gene matches: 10. The CDR3 reads CASSPGAGGGYQPQHF. CDR3 nucleotide sequence: TGTGCCAGCAGCCCGGGAGCAGGGGGCGGTTATCAGCCCCAGCATTTT.

The V gene is TRBV2, the J gene TRBJ2-2; D perhaps matches TRBD1 (5 bases). Germline-derived CDR1 and CDR2 are SNHLY and FYNNEI. This CDR3 contains 15 residues. V lost 6 bases and J 4 bases, leaving 15 bases between the germline ends. Here the CDR3 reads CASRATGSTTGELFF. For the CDR3, the DNA is TGTGCCAGCAGAGCTACAGGCTCTACCACCGGGGAGCTGTTTTTT.

This chain links TRBV2 with TRBJ2-3; 8 positions match TRBD2. Losses at the gene ends were 6 bases for V and 0 bases for J; bases not matched to a gene: 17. Germline V gene lookup returns CDR1 SNHLY and CDR2 FYNNEI. The CDR3 is 19 amino acids. The CDR3 DNA follows: TGTGCCAGCAGGGGAGTGGTAGCGGGACGGACATTTAGCACAGATACGCAGTATTTT. As protein: CASRGVVAGRTFSTDTQYF.

This chain joins TRBV5-1 and TRBJ2-1; 8 nucleotides align to TRBD2. Looked up from germline, CDR1 is SGHRS and CDR2 is YFSETQ. The V gene end was trimmed by 4 bases and the J gene end by 6 bases; junction bases not matched to a gene: 9. The CDR3 extends over 15 amino acids. The CDR3 reads CASSPREGPTNEQFF. The CDR3 nucleotides are TGCGCCAGCAGCCCCCGGGAGGGCCCGACCAATGAGCAGTTCTTC.

This clone was recorded only once. The chain carries TRBV6-1 and TRBJ2-5; D gene unclear. The CDR3 contains 13 residues. The germline gives CDR1 MNHNS, CDR2 SASEGT. With 6 bases removed from V and 0 bases from J, the gap between germline ends came to 8 bases. The CDR3 nucleotides read TGTGCCAGCAGAAGGAGCTACCAAGAGACCCAGTACTTC. Protein sequence: CASRRSYQETQYF.

The chain employs TRBV19 and TRBJ2-3; D tentatively fits TRBD1 or TRBD2 (5 bases each). CDR3 length: 15 amino acids. Trimming removed 4 bases from V and 10 bases from J, with 21 bases in between. The germline V gene encodes CDR1 LNHDA and CDR2 SQIVND (reference sequence). CDR3 DNA: TGTGCCAGTAGTAGACTTCCGGGACGTTTAGTGGCGCAGTATTTT. Amino acids: CASSRLPGRLVAQYF.

This chain joins TRBV30 and TRBJ1-2, with D perhaps TRBD1 (5 bases). The ends were cut back, 4 bases at V and 7 bases at J, with 16 bases in the middle. CDR1 and CDR2 (germline): GTSNPN, SVGIG (reference sequence). The CDR3 totals 13 residues. The CDR3 bases are TGTGCCTGGAATCCTGGTAGGGGCATTGGCTACACCTTC. This gives the protein CAWNPGRGIGYTF. The full variable domain, rest sourced from reference TRBV30 and TRBJ1-2, is SQTIHQWPATLVQPVGSPLSLECTVEGTSNPNLYWYRQAAGRGLQLLFYSVGIGQISSEVPQNLSASRPQDRQFILSSKKLLLSDSGFYLCAWNPGRGIGYTFGSGTRLTVV.

V is TRBV7-9 and J is TRBJ2-6; D might be TRBD1 or TRBD2, each matching 5 bases. V was trimmed by 6 bases and J by 0 bases, leaving 15 bases between them. Looked up from germline, CDR1 is SEHNR and CDR2 is FQNEAQ (reference sequence). The CDR3 has 17 residues. Here the CDR3 DNA reads TGTGCCAGCAGGCCTGGGACCGCCTTCTCTGGGGCCAACGTCCTGACTTTC. Amino acid sequence: CASRPGTAFSGANVLTF. Drawing the rest from reference TRBV7-9 and TRBJ2-6, the complete variable domain is DTGVSQNPRHKITKRGQNVTFRCDPISEHNRLYWYRQTLGQGPEFLTYFQNEAQLEKSRLLSDRFSAERPKGSFSTLEIQRTEQGDSAMYLCASRPGTAFSGANVLTFGAGSRLTVL.

The chain carries TRBV25-1 and TRBJ2-7, with TRBD1 matching over 8 bases. CDR3 size: 14 residues. Trimming took 4 bases from V and 1 from J; bases not matched to a gene: 3. Germline V gene data show CDR1 as MGHDK and CDR2 as SYGVNS. The CDR3 DNA reads TGTGCCAGCAGTGCGCGGGACAGGTCCTACGAGCAGTACTTC. Its protein product is CASSARDRSYEQYF.

The V gene is TRBV5-4, the J gene TRBJ2-7; D call uncertain. The CDR3 has 15 amino acids. Germline values: CDR1 SGHNT, CDR2 YYREEE (reference sequence). Between the trimmed V and J ends, which lost 0 bases and 2 bases, there was a span of 12 bases. The CDR3 DNA reads as TGTGCCAGCAGCTTGGACCCTAGTAGGCCCTACGAGCAGTACTTC. This encodes CASSLDPSRPYEQYF.